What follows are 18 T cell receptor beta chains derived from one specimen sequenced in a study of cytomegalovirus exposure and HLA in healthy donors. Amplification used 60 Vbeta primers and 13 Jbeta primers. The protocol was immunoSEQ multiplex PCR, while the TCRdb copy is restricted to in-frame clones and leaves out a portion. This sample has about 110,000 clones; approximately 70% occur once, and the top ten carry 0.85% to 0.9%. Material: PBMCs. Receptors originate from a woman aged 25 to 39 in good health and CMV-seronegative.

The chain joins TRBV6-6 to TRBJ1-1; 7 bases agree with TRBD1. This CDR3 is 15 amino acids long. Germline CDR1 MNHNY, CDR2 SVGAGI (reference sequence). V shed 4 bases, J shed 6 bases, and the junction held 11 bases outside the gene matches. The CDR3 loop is CASSSHSTGRAEAFF. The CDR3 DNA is TGTGCCAGCAGTTCCCACTCGACAGGGCGGGCTGAAGCTTTCTTT.

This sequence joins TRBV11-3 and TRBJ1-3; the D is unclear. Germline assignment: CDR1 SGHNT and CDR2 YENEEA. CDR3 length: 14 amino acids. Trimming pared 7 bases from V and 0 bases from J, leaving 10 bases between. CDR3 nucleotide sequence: TGTGCCAGCACGGCAGGAAGCTCTGGAAACACCATATATTTT. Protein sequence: CASTAGSSGNTIYF.

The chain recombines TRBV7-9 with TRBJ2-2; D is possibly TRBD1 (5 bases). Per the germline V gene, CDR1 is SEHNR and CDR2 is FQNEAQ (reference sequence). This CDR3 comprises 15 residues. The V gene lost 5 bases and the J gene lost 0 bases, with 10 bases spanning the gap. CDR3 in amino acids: CASSAWTPNTGELFF. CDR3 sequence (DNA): TGTGCCAGCAGCGCCTGGACACCGAACACCGGGGAGCTGTTTTTT.

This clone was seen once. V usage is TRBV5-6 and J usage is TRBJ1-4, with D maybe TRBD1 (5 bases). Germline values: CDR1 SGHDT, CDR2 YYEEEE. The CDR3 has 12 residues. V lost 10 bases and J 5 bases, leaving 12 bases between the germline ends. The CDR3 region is CASQGYNEKLFF. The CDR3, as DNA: TGTGCCTCGCAGGGATACAATGAAAAACTGTTTTTT.

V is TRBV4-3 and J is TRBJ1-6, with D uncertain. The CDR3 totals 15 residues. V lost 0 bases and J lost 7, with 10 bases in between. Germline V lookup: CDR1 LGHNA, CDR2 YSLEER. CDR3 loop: CASSQERGMNSPLHF. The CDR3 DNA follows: TGCGCCAGCAGCCAAGAAAGAGGAATGAATTCACCCCTCCACTTT.

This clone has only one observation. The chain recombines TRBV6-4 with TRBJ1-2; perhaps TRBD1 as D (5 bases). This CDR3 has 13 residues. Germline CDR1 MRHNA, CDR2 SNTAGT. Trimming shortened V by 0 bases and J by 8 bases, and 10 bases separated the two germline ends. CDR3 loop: CASSDSGGTGYTF. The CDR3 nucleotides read TGTGCCAGCAGTGACTCCGGGGGGACGGGCTACACCTTC.

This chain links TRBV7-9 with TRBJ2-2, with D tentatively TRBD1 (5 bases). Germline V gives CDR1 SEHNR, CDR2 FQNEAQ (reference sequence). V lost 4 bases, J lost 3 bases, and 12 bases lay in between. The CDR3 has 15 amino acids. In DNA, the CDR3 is TGTGCCAGCAGCTCTTCAGCAGGGTACACCGGGGAGCTGTTTTTT. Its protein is CASSSSAGYTGELFF.

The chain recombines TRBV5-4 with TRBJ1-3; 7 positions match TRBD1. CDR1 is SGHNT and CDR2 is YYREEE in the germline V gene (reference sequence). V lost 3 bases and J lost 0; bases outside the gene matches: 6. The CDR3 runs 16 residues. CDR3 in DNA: TGTGCCAGCAGCTCGGACAGGTTGAGCTCTGGAAACACCATATATTTT. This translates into CASSSDRLSSGNTIYF.

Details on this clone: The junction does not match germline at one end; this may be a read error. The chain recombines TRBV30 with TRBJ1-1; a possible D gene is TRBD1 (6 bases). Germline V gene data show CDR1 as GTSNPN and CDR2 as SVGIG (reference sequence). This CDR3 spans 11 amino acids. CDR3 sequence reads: CAWSNRDKENF. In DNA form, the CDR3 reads TGTGCCTGGAGCAACCGGGACAAGGAGAACTTT.

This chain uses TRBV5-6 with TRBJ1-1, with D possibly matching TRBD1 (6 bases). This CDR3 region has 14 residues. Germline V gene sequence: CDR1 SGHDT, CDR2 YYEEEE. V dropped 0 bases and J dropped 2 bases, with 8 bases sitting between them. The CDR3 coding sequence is TGTGCCAGCAGCTTGGGGACAGTCAACACTGAAGCTTTCTTT. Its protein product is CASSLGTVNTEAFF.

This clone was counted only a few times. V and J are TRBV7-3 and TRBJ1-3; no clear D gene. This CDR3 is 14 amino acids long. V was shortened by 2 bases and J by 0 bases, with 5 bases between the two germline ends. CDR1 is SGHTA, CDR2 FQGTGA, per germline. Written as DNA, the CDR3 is TGTGCCAGCAGCTTAGCACACTCTGGAAACACCATATATTTT. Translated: CASSLAHSGNTIYF.

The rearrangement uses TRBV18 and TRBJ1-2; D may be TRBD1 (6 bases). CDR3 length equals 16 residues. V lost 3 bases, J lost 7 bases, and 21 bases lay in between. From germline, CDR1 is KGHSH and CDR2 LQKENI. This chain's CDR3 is CASSPTDVQGVSGYTF. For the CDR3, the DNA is TGTGCCAGCTCACCGACTGATGTACAGGGCGTAAGTGGCTACACCTTC.

CDR3 sequence reads: CASSAMETVTEAFF. CDR3 coding DNA: TGTGCCAGCTCAGCCATGGAGACAGTGACTGAAGCTTTCTTT. The chain combines TRBV18 with TRBJ1-1, with D perhaps TRBD1 (5 bases). V was clipped by 5 bases and J by 5 bases, with 15 bases between them. The CDR3 runs to 14 residues. In germline, CDR1 is KGHSH, CDR2 LQKENI.

In DNA, the CDR3 is TGTGCCAGCTCAGTGGGGGCAGCTAGCACAGATACGCAGTATTTT. Translating it yields CASSVGAASTDTQYF. The chain uses TRBV11-2 and TRBJ2-3, with a weak D call TRBD1 (6 bases). The CDR3 is 15 amino acids. The germline V gene encodes CDR1 SGHAT and CDR2 FQNNGV. V was pared by 8 bases and J by 0 bases, with 15 bases between.

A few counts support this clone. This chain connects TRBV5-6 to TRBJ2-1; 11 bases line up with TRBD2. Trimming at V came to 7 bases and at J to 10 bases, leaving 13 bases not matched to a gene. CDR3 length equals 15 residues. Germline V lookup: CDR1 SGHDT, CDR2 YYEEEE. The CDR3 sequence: CASAQTSGGWGEQFF. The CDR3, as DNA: TGTGCCAGCGCCCAAACTAGCGGGGGCTGGGGGGAGCAGTTCTTC.

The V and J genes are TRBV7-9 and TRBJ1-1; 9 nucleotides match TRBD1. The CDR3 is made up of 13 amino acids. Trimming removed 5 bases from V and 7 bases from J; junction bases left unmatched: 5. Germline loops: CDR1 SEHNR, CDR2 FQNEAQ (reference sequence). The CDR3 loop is CASSPTGGDEAFF. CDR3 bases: TGTGCCAGCAGCCCGACAGGGGGTGATGAAGCTTTCTTT.

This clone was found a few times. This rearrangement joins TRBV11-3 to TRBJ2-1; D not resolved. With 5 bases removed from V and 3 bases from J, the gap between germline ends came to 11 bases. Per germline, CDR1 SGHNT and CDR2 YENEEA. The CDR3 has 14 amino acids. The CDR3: CASSLTENYNEQFF. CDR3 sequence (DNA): TGTGCCAGCAGCCTGACTGAGAACTACAATGAGCAGTTCTTC. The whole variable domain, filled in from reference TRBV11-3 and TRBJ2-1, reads EAGVVQSPRYKIIEKKQPVAFWCNPISGHNTLYWYLQNLGQGPELLIRYENEEAVDDSQLPKDRFSAERLKGVDSTLKIQPAELGDSAVYLCASSLTENYNEQFFGPGTRLTVL.

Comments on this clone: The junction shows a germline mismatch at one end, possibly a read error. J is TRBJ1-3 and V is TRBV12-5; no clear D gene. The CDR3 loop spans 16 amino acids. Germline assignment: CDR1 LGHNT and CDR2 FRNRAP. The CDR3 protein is CASGLGNLGAGNAIYF. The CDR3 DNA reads TGTGCTAGTGGTTTGGGTAACTTGGGTGCAGGAAACGCCATATATTTT.